A selection of T cell receptor beta chains follows, all from one sample in a study of memory CD4+ T cells and cytomegalovirus serostatus. Libraries were prepared by immunoSEQ multiplex PCR; TCRdb keeps only in-frame clonotypes and omits some of them. Of about 56,000 clones in the sample, roughly 82% were seen once. Input material: memory CD4+ T cells from blood. These receptor sequences come from an adult in good health and CMV-seronegative. Both conserved end residues are part of each CDR3. A D gene is named only where the DNA matches it firmly. Part of the rows lack a size; the others show once, few, many or a class for expanded clones.

v_call	j_call	d_call	clone_size	cdr3_aa
TRBV7-6	TRBJ1-3	TRBD1	-	CASSTRGQGALNGNTIYF
TRBV13	TRBJ1-5	TRBD1	-	CASSLRGPGNQPQHF
TRBV11-2	TRBJ2-2	-	-	CASSSLRAANTGELFF
TRBV28	TRBJ1-2	-	-	CASSLGNRDWYGYTF
TRBV18	TRBJ2-3	TRBD2	-	CASSPGLAGGGTDTQYF
TRBV10-2	TRBJ2-7	-	-	CASSLADSLSYEQYF
TRBV7-6	TRBJ2-5	TRBD1	-	CASSSTGSQETQYF
TRBV11-2	TRBJ1-2	-	-	CASSLAGTAYGYTF
TRBV5-4	TRBJ1-1	TRBD1	-	CASSSDRGPAGEAFF
TRBV6-5	TRBJ2-5	-	-	CASSFREGETQYF
TRBV11-2	TRBJ2-1	TRBD2	-	CASSFAGDEQFF
TRBV18	TRBJ2-7	TRBD1	-	CASSGQESSYEQYF
TRBV2	TRBJ2-3	TRBD1	-	CASRDQGARTDTQYF
TRBV18	TRBJ2-2	TRBD1	once	CASSPRITGGPGELFF
TRBV6-6	TRBJ1-4	-	-	CASSYPGANEKLFF
TRBV2	TRBJ1-4	TRBD1	-	CASTSPGTGNEKLFF
TRBV9	TRBJ2-1	TRBD2	-	CASSVGGGAFEQFF
TRBV7-2	TRBJ1-4	-	-	CASSLTANEKLFF
TRBV5-1	TRBJ2-5	-	few	CASSLEETQYF
TRBV5-1	TRBJ2-5	-	-	CASSSGAHPGQETQYF
TRBV9	TRBJ2-2	-	-	CASSVTGGDTGELFF
TRBV2	TRBJ2-5	TRBD1	-	CASRPHGTGSKTQYF
TRBV29-1	TRBJ2-3	TRBD1	-	CSVRQGTDTQYF
TRBV5-4	TRBJ1-4	TRBD1	-	CASSQGQGTNEKLFF
TRBV18	TRBJ2-2	-	-	CASSLVRARYTGELFF
TRBV5-4	TRBJ1-2	TRBD1	-	CASSSRGRDSYGYTF
TRBV7-2	TRBJ2-3	-	-	CASSFPGNTQYF
TRBV5-6	TRBJ2-7	-	-	CASSLQGKQYF
TRBV5-1	TRBJ2-5	-	-	CASSGRDRPQETQYF
TRBV7-2	TRBJ1-3	TRBD1	-	CASSPPGRGSGNTIYF
TRBV4-3	TRBJ2-3	-	-	CASSQGGRRDTQYF
TRBV19	TRBJ2-4	TRBD2	-	CASVASGGWNIQYF
TRBV2	TRBJ1-4	-	-	CASMRQGGKLFF
TRBV28	TRBJ1-5	-	-	CASSLGQPQHF
TRBV4-2	TRBJ2-7	-	-	CASSQESRGEEQYF
TRBV7-3	TRBJ2-1	-	-	CASGRGGAGYEQFF
TRBV9	TRBJ1-2	-	-	CASSTRWGGYGYTF
TRBV6-1	TRBJ1-1	-	-	CASSKSTPNTEAFF
TRBV7-2	TRBJ2-7	TRBD1	-	CASSYRSDRGYEQYF
TRBV9	TRBJ1-2	-	-	CASSQGGYGYTF
TRBV7-2	TRBJ1-4	-	-	CASSSAGREKLFF
TRBV6-1	TRBJ2-1	-	-	CASSSWRNEQFF
TRBV6-5	TRBJ2-4	TRBD1	-	CASRRGQGNIQYF
TRBV5-1	TRBJ1-1	-	-	CASSVGHSNTEAFF
TRBV30	TRBJ2-7	TRBD2	-	CAWSNRLAGGVYEQYF
TRBV28	TRBJ2-7	-	-	CASSLTPPSGLEQYF
TRBV28	TRBJ2-7	-	-	CATRGSLPYEQYF
TRBV5-1	TRBJ1-2	TRBD1	-	CASSLDRGGYTF
TRBV7-9	TRBJ1-2	-	-	CASSLVPGWYGYTF
TRBV10-3	TRBJ2-5	TRBD1	-	CAISTDRGETQYF
TRBV5-6	TRBJ1-1	TRBD1	-	CASSPGGGPNTEAFF